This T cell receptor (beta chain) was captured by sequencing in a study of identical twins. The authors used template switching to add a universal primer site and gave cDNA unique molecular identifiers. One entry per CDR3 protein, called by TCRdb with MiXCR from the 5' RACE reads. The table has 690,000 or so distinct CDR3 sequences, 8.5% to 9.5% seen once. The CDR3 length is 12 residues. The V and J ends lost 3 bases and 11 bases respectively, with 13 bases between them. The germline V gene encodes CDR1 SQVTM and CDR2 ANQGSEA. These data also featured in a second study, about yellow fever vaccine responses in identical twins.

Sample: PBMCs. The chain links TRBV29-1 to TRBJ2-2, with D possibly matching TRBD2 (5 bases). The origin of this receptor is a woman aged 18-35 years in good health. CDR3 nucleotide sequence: TGCAGCGTTGAGGTACTAGTTGGCGAGCTGTTTTTT. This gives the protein CSVEVLVGELFF.